Below, 18 T cell receptor beta chains from the same sample are listed, as sequenced in a study of cytomegalovirus exposure and HLA in healthy donors. PCR employed 60 Vbeta and 13 Jbeta primers. Sequenced by immunoSEQ multiplex PCR; TCRdb stores in-frame clones only, minus some. The data show tens of thousands of clones, 80% to 90% seen once. Sequencing was done on a sample of PBMCs. These receptors all stem from an older man in good health and CMV-seropositive.

The chain links TRBV7-9 to TRBJ2-5, with unresolved D. Germline V gene data show CDR1 as SEHNR and CDR2 as FQNEAQ (reference sequence). The CDR3 covers 13 residues. V lost 5 bases and J lost 1, with 8 bases in between. CDR3 loop: CASSLYGQETQYF. The CDR3 DNA is TGTGCCAGCAGCCTATATGGCCAAGAGACCCAGTACTTC.

This sequence joins TRBV29-1 and TRBJ2-1; TRBD2 aligns across 7 bases. The CDR3 runs 17 residues. CDR1 and CDR2 (germline): SQVTM, ANQGSEA. V was clipped by 3 bases and J by 6 bases; unmatched bases: 17. DNA of the CDR3: TGCAGCGTTGAGGGAGGGGAGACAGACTTTTGGGGCAATGAGCAGTTCTTC. It specifies CSVEGGETDFWGNEQFF.

This clone occurred a few times. The gene calls are TRBV19 and TRBJ2-3; 9 bases match TRBD2. Germline V gene data show CDR1 as LNHDA and CDR2 as SQIVND (reference sequence). The CDR3 is 16 residues long. Trimming at V came to 3 bases and at J to 6 bases, leaving 10 bases not matched to a gene. This CDR3 reads CASSIFGGGVPDTQYF. The DNA for the CDR3 is TGTGCCAGTAGTATCTTCGGCGGGGGGGTTCCCGATACGCAGTATTTT.

The chain links TRBV7-9 to TRBJ2-5; D is perhaps TRBD1 (7 bases). The germline V and J ends were trimmed by 5 bases and 3 bases, with 16 bases remaining between them. The CDR3 totals 15 residues. Germline V gene lookup returns CDR1 SEHNR and CDR2 FQNEAQ (reference sequence). The CDR3 reads CASSRAGGREETQYF. The DNA for the CDR3 is TGTGCCAGCAGCCGCGCAGGGGGGCGGGAAGAGACCCAGTACTTC.

The rearrangement uses TRBV20-1 and TRBJ2-3, with D unresolved. The CDR3 is 11 amino acids. The germline V gene encodes CDR1 DFQATT and CDR2 SNEGSKA (reference sequence). The CDR3 protein is CSATYTDTQYF. Here the CDR3 DNA reads TGCAGCGCCACCTACACAGATACGCAGTATTTT.

V gene TRBV5-1 combines with J gene TRBJ2-7, with TRBD1 identical over 9 bases. The germline CDR1 and CDR2 sequences are SGHRS and YFSETQ. This CDR3 region has 15 residues. V lost 7 bases to trimming and J lost 0 bases; unmatched junction nucleotides: 8. CDR3 coding DNA: TGCGCCAGCCACAAAGGGACAGGGAGCTCCTACGAGCAGTACTTC. Translation gives CASHKGTGSSYEQYF. Complete variable domain (other parts from reference TRBV5-1 and TRBJ2-7): KAGVTQTPRYLIKTRGQQVTLSCSPISGHRSVSWYQQTPGQGLQFLFEYFSETQRNKGNFPGRFSGRQFSNSRSEMNVSTLELGDSALYLCASHKGTGSSYEQYFGPGTRLTVT.

The V and J genes are TRBV2 and TRBJ2-4; the match to TRBD1 covers 7 bases. Losses at the gene ends were 4 bases for V and 0 bases for J; bases not matched to a gene: 6. The CDR3 sequence is 16 residues long. CDR1 is SNHLY, CDR2 FYNNEI, per germline. The CDR3 bases are TGTGCCAGCAGTGGCCGGGCAGGGGGAGCCAAAAACATTCAGTACTTC. Translating it yields CASSGRAGGAKNIQYF.

The genes are TRBV7-9 and TRBJ1-2; D is ambiguous. CDR1 is SEHNR, CDR2 FQNEAQ, per germline (reference sequence). Trimming removed 5 bases from V and 7 bases from J, with 14 bases in between. The CDR3 loop spans 13 amino acids. Written as DNA, the CDR3 is TGTGCCAGCAGCCATCCTGACTCGGGTGGCTACACCTTC. This sequence encodes CASSHPDSGGYTF.

This clone has just one count. V usage is TRBV5-1 and J usage is TRBJ2-7, with a weak D call TRBD2 (5 bases). The CDR3 runs 14 residues. Per the germline V gene, CDR1 is SGHRS and CDR2 is YFSETQ. V lost 4 bases, J lost 5 bases, and 16 bases lay in between. The CDR3 bases are TGCGCCAGCAGCACCCCTAGGGAGCTCGACGAGCAGTACTTC. Encoded protein: CASSTPRELDEQYF.

The chain couples TRBV10-1 to TRBJ2-7, with TRBD2 identical over 10 bases. The CDR3 is 15 residues long. V dropped 0 bases and J dropped 3; count of bases not matched to a gene: 2. Germline CDR1 and CDR2: WNHNN and SYGVQD (reference sequence). The CDR3 is CASSESASGSYEQYF. In DNA, the CDR3 is TGCGCCAGCAGTGAGTCGGCTAGCGGGAGCTACGAGCAGTACTTC.

The genes are TRBV23-1 and TRBJ2-3, with 12 bases aligning to TRBD2. TRBV23-1 is reported as an ORF; its role is uncertain. The V segment lost 0 bases and the J segment 14 bases; nucleotides outside the gene matches: 12. This CDR3 is built from 16 residues. This chain's CDR3 is CASSQSRLAGGPVPYF. DNA for the CDR3: TGCGCCAGCAGTCAATCGAGGCTAGCGGGGGGGCCGGTGCCGTATTTT.

This chain joins TRBV5-1 and TRBJ1-4; 7 nucleotides line up with TRBD1. This CDR3 has 15 residues. The trim removed 0 bases at V and 8 bases at J, leaving 7 bases unmatched. CDR1 is SGHRS, CDR2 YFSETQ, per germline. The CDR3 nucleotides read TGCGCCAGCAGCTTGGCCGGTAGCAGGGGGGAAAAACTGTTTTTT. Its protein is CASSLAGSRGEKLFF.

CDR3 coding DNA: TGCACCAGCAGCCAAGGGGGACGGAAAGGGGGGGGCACCGGGGAGCTGTTTTTT. Amino acids: CTSSQGGRKGGGTGELFF. The chain is built from TRBV1 and TRBJ2-2; TRBD2, the table's D call, was not compared with the DNA. TRBV1 is a pseudogene locus. The CDR3 sequence is 18 residues long.

The genes are TRBV6-5 and TRBJ2-1, with TRBD2 matching over 7 bases. The CDR3 consists of 13 residues. Trimming cost V 11 bases and J 7 bases; bases outside gene matches: 11. Germline V gene lookup returns CDR1 MNHEY and CDR2 SVGAGI. The CDR3 region has the DNA TGTGCCGCCGCGACCGGGAGGCGTAATGAGCAGTTCTTC. This translates into CAAATGRRNEQFF.

This chain links TRBV7-2 with TRBJ2-7; D ambiguous. The CDR3 extends over 14 amino acids. From germline, CDR1 is SGHTA and CDR2 FQGNSA. Between the trimmed V and J ends, which lost 1 base and 3 bases, there was a span of 10 bases. The CDR3 protein is CASSLGWSVYEQYF. CDR3 sequence (DNA): TGTGCCAGCAGCTTAGGGTGGAGTGTCTACGAGCAGTACTTC.

This chain connects TRBV6-4 to TRBJ2-1; TRBD1 agrees at 9 bases. Trimming removed 0 bases from V and 12 bases from J; junction bases left unmatched: 9. This CDR3 is 15 amino acids long. CDR1 MRHNA and CDR2 SNTAGT come from the germline V gene. The CDR3 coding sequence is TGTGCCAGCAGTGACTCGAGTACAGGGGGCGGATGGCAGTTCTTC. It encodes CASSDSSTGGGWQFF.

V is TRBV5-1 and J is TRBJ2-3; a possible D gene is TRBD2 (6 bases). The V end lost 5 bases, the J end lost 2 bases, and 18 bases lay between the germline ends. This CDR3 is 16 amino acids long. Germline lookup yields CDR1 SGHRS and CDR2 YFSETQ. Here the CDR3 DNA reads TGCGCCAGCAGATCGTGGTCGGGAGCGAACACAGATACGCAGTATTTT. It specifies CASRSWSGANTDTQYF.

The chain has TRBV30 and TRBJ1-5; D gene unclear. The V end lost 3 bases, the J end lost 2 bases, and 8 bases lay between the germline ends. The CDR3 totals 13 residues. Germline CDR1 GTSNPN, CDR2 SVGIG (reference sequence). The CDR3 region has the DNA TGTGCCTGGAGCTCCGGAGGCAATCAGCCCCAGCATTTT. Residues: CAWSSGGNQPQHF.